The 18 T cell receptor beta chains given below trace back to one sample, sequenced in a study of cytomegalovirus exposure and HLA in healthy donors. PCR used 60 Vbeta primers and 13 Jbeta primers. This table comes from immunoSEQ multiplex PCR, and its TCRdb copy is limited to in-frame clones, with some not included. This sample has about 190,000 clones, with 73% found just once. The sequencing sample was made of PBMCs. These receptors were obtained from a woman between 25 and 40 years old in good health and CMV-seronegative.

This clone has only a few counts. The missing conserved phenylalanine or tryptophan at the end of this CDR3 makes a read error likely. Because the CDR3's place on the DNA is in doubt, the DNA is left out and the CDR3 is given as listed by TCRdb. This sequence joins TRBV3-1 (or the pseudogene TRBV3-2) and TRBJ1-1. The germline gives CDR1 LGHDT, CDR2 YNNKEL (reference sequence). Ends included, the CDR3 has 9 residues. CDR3 amino acids: CASSQGGPC.

The chain links TRBV4-1 to TRBJ2-2, with D perhaps TRBD2 (7 bases). Deletions cut 1 base from V and 1 base from J, with 25 bases between. The CDR3 is 21 amino acids. The germline V gene has CDR1 MGHRA and CDR2 YSYEKL. The CDR3 sequence is CASSQGAGVGGPGKNTGELFF. CDR3 DNA: TGCGCCAGCAGCCAAGGTGCTGGTGTCGGGGGGCCAGGGAAGAACACCGGGGAGCTGTTTTTT.

The chain uses TRBV6-6 and TRBJ2-3; 7 nucleotides agree with TRBD2. CDR3 size: 14 residues. Germline V gene sequence: CDR1 MNHNY, CDR2 SVGAGI (reference sequence). Trimming cost V 7 bases and J 5 bases; bases outside gene matches: 9. The CDR3 reads CASTYGDYGDTQYF. CDR3 coding DNA: TGTGCCAGCACCTACGGGGACTACGGAGATACGCAGTATTTT.

The chain employs TRBV19 and TRBJ2-1; D remains ambiguous. V dropped 6 bases and J dropped 5 bases, with 11 bases sitting between them. The CDR3 consists of 13 residues. CDR1 and CDR2 (germline): LNHDA, SQIVND (reference sequence). The DNA of the CDR3 is TGTGCCAGTAGCTCTACTATGGACAATGAGCAGTTCTTC. Translated: CASSSTMDNEQFF.

This clone has more than one count but fewer than ten. The chain is built from TRBV7-9 and TRBJ2-3; 10 bases are a match to TRBD2. Unmatched junction bases numbered 4, after V lost 6 bases and J lost 4 bases. The CDR3 is 14 amino acids. Germline V lookup: CDR1 SEHNR, CDR2 FQNEAQ (reference sequence). The CDR3 region has the DNA TGTGCCAGCAGAGAAGCGGGAGGGTCAGATACGCAGTATTTT. Translated, it gives CASREAGGSDTQYF. Supplemented by reference TRBV7-9 and TRBJ2-3, the full variable domain reads DTGVSQNPRHKITKRGQNVTFRCDPISEHNRLYWYRQTLGQGPEFLTYFQNEAQLEKSRLLSDRFSAERPKGSFSTLEIQRTEQGDSAMYLCASREAGGSDTQYFGPGTRLTVL.

The chain links TRBV27 to TRBJ2-3; 12 nucleotides line up with TRBD2. The V gene's germline CDR1 is MNHEY and CDR2 SMNVEV (reference sequence). The junction had 12 bases not matched to a gene; V was cut back by 3 bases and J by 5 bases. CDR3 length: 18 residues. CDR3 sequence reads: CASSLLGATSGRRDTQYF. The CDR3 DNA reads TGTGCCAGCAGTTTGTTGGGGGCCACTAGCGGGAGGAGAGATACGCAGTATTTT.

The V call is TRBV11-2, the J call TRBJ2-3; 8 nucleotides line up with TRBD1. The germline V gene encodes CDR1 SGHAT and CDR2 FQNNGV. V lost 4 bases to trimming and J lost 3 bases; unmatched junction nucleotides: 12. The CDR3 is made up of 17 amino acids. CDR3 DNA sequence: TGTGCCAGCAGCTCATATGGTGGGGGGACAGGAACAGATACGCAGTATTTT. This encodes CASSSYGGGTGTDTQYF.

In its sample, this clone was seen many times. The V and J genes are TRBV6-4 and TRBJ1-1; 8 bases line up with TRBD1. The CDR3 is 15 residues long. Trimming cost V 3 bases and J 5 bases; bases outside gene matches: 8. The germline V gene encodes CDR1 MRHNA and CDR2 SNTAGT. The CDR3 DNA sequence: TGTGCCAGCAGTGAAGACCCCAGGGGGCGGACTGAAGCTTTCTTT. This encodes CASSEDPRGRTEAFF.

The chain recombines TRBV11-2 with TRBJ2-2; D might be TRBD1 (6 bases). The CDR3 sequence is 16 residues long. The germline V gene has CDR1 SGHAT and CDR2 FQNNGV. Between the trimmed V and J ends, which lost 5 bases and 1 base, there was a span of 14 bases. The DNA for the CDR3 is TGTGCCAGCAGCCAATACAGGGAACTGAACACCGGGGAGCTGTTTTTT. This sequence encodes CASSQYRELNTGELFF.

The rearrangement joins TRBV23-1 to TRBJ2-3, with a weak D call TRBD1 (6 bases). TRBV23-1 is an open reading frame whose function is uncertain. The CDR3 loop spans 16 amino acids. Trimming cost V 2 bases and J 0 bases, with 12 bases left between them. The CDR3 DNA is TGCGCCAGCAGTCAAGGGGGCAGGCCTAGCACAGATACGCAGTATTTT. The encoded protein is CASSQGGRPSTDTQYF.

The CDR3 DNA reads as TGTGCCAGCAGTCCCGTGAGAACCGGGGAGCTGTTTTTT. Protein sequence: CASSPVRTGELFF. The chain is built from TRBV2 and TRBJ2-2; no clear D gene. The CDR3 is 13 amino acids. V was trimmed by 5 bases and J by 5 bases, leaving 9 bases between them. Germline-derived CDR1 and CDR2 are SNHLY and FYNNEI.

The chain combines TRBV27 with TRBJ2-7, with TRBD1 identical over 8 bases. CDR1 and CDR2 from the germline V gene are MNHEY and SMNVEV (reference sequence). This CDR3 has 14 residues. Trimming cost V 7 bases and J 5 bases; bases outside gene matches: 10. The CDR3 coding sequence is TGTGCCAGCACAGGACAGGGAACCGTCCACGAGCAGTACTTC. This translates into CASTGQGTVHEQYF.

This clone was detected a few times. The chain uses TRBV7-8 and TRBJ1-1, with D unclear. Trimming left V 7 bases short and J 2 bases short, with 14 bases between. CDR1 is SGHVS, CDR2 FQNEAQ, per germline. CDR3 length equals 14 residues. This CDR3 is CASTNSGANTEAFF. In DNA form, the CDR3 reads TGTGCCAGCACCAACTCAGGCGCTAACACTGAAGCTTTCTTT.

The V call is TRBV5-1, the J call TRBJ1-2; tentative D call: TRBD1 (6 bases). V was cut by 4 bases and J by 4 bases, with 17 bases left in between. The CDR3 covers 15 residues. CDR1 and CDR2 (germline): SGHRS, YFSETQ. In DNA form, the CDR3 reads TGCGCCAGCAGCCCTCGGGTGGGGGCATTCTATGGCTACACCTTC. As protein: CASSPRVGAFYGYTF. Complete variable domain (other parts from reference TRBV5-1 and TRBJ1-2): KAGVTQTPRYLIKTRGQQVTLSCSPISGHRSVSWYQQTPGQGLQFLFEYFSETQRNKGNFPGRFSGRQFSNSRSEMNVSTLELGDSALYLCASSPRVGAFYGYTFGSGTRLTVV.

The V and J genes are TRBV5-1 and TRBJ1-1; no reliable D call. The ends were cut back, 0 bases at V and 2 bases at J, with 8 bases in the middle. Germline V gives CDR1 SGHRS, CDR2 YFSETQ. The CDR3 contains 14 residues. CDR3 nucleotides: TGCGCCAGCAGCTTGGCCCCAGAAAACACTGAAGCTTTCTTT. Amino acid sequence: CASSLAPENTEAFF.

The table lists this clone with a count of one. The genes are TRBV29-1 and TRBJ2-2; TRBD1 matches 9 bases. V was pared by 7 bases and J by 6 bases, with 6 bases of the junction left unmatched. The V gene's germline CDR1 is SQVTM and CDR2 ANQGSEA. This CDR3 is 13 amino acids long. The CDR3 here is CSGGQGGAGELFF. In DNA form, the CDR3 reads TGCAGCGGGGGACAGGGCGGCGCCGGGGAGCTGTTTTTT.

This chain connects TRBV29-1 to TRBJ2-7, with D tentatively TRBD2 (6 bases). Germline CDR1 is SQVTM and CDR2 is ANQGSEA. Trimming shortened V by 7 bases and J by 2 bases, and 12 bases separated the two germline ends. The CDR3 consists of 12 residues. The CDR3 here is CSALGLTYEQYF. The CDR3 region has the DNA TGCAGCGCCCTGGGACTGACCTACGAGCAGTACTTC.

The chain uses TRBV29-1 and TRBJ1-2, with D possibly being TRBD1 (6 bases). The CDR3 runs to 12 residues. CDR1 is SQVTM and CDR2 is ANQGSEA in the germline V gene. Trimming removed 4 bases from V and 6 bases from J, with 12 bases in between. The CDR3 spells CSVGQGTHGYTF. Written as DNA, the CDR3 is TGCAGCGTTGGGCAGGGGACGCATGGCTACACCTTC. Filled out from reference TRBV29-1 and TRBJ1-2, the complete variable domain reads SAVISQKPSRDICQRGTSLTIQCQVDSQVTMMFWYRQQPGQSLTLIATANQGSEATYESGFVIDKFPISRPNLTFSTLTVSNMSPEDSSIYLCSVGQGTHGYTFGSGTRLTVV.